This T cell receptor beta chain came from a study of blood T cells in healthy people across ages. Notes on the study in general: In these data, TCR beta diversity tracked strongly with naive T cell percentage.

Trimming took 3 bases from V and 0 from J; bases not matched to a gene: 6. CDR1 and CDR2 (germline): DFQATT, SNEGSKA (reference sequence). The CDR3 extends over 15 amino acids. A note on this clonotype: Its antigen is still unknown.

Those donating, healthy Caucasian individuals from Russia, were aged 6 to 90. The authors ran a second PCR of about 7 to 11 cycles using a sample-barcoded 5' primer and a J-beta primer mix. Researchers report that each sample yielded at least 3 million CDR3-containing paired-end reads. From the 5' RACE reads, TCRdb called clonotypes with MiXCR, one entry per CDR3 protein. Of around 1,500,000 distinct CDR3 sequences listed, 25% to 30% were seen once; the top ten hold around 7.7%. The V and J genes are TRBV20-1 and TRBJ1-1, with 8 bases fitting TRBD1. The specimen was blood. This clonotype was obtained from a woman in her thirties in good health. This CDR3 is CSASNRGVMNTEAFF. DNA of the CDR3: TGCAGTGCTAGTAACAGGGGGGTGATGAACACTGAAGCTTTCTTT.